This T cell receptor beta chain was sequenced for a study of technical replicates of blood from a few donors. This CDR3 region has 14 residues. Germline lookup yields CDR1 SEHNR and CDR2 FQNEAQ (reference sequence). Trimming took 8 bases from V and 4 from J; bases not matched to a gene: 7. This table comes from immunoSEQ multiplex PCR, and its TCRdb copy is limited to in-frame clones, with some not included. Among some 81,000 clones listed, roughly nine tenths were seen once. The receptor was derived from a human donor in good health. Sequenced material: T cells isolated from PBMCs. This chain links TRBV7-9 with TRBJ2-5, with TRBD2 matching 10 bases. The CDR3 DNA reads as TGTGCCAGCGCGAGGGCTAGCGGGGGAGAGACCCAGTACTTC. Translated, it gives CASARASGGETQYF.